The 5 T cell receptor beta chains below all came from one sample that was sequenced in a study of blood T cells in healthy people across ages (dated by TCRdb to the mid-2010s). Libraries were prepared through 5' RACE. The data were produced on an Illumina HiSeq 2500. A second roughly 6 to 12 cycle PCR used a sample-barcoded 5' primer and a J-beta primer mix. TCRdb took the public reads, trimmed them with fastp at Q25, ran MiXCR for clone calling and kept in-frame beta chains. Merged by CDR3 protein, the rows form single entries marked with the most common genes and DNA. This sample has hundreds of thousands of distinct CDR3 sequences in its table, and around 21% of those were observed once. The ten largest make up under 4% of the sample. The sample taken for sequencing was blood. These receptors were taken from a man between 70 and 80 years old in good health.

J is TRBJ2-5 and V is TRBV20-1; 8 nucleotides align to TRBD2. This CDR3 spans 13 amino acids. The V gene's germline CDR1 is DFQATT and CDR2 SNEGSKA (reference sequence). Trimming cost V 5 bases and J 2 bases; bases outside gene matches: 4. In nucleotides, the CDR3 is TGCAGTGCTGTTAGCGGGGAACAAGAGACCCAGTACTTC. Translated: CSAVSGEQETQYF.

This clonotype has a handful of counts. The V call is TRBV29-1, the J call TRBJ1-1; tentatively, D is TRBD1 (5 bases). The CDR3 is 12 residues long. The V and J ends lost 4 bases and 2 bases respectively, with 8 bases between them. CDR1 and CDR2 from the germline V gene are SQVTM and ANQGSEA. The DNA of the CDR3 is TGCAGCGTTGGTGGGACTAACACTGAAGCTTTCTTT. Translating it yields CSVGGTNTEAFF.

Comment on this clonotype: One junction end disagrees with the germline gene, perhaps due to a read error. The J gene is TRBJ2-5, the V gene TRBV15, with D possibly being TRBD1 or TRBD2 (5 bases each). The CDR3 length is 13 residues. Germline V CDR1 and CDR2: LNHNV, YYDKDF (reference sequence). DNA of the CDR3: TGTGCCACCAGCAGAGGGGGGTCCCTTTGGAAGTTCTTC. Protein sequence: CATSRGGSLWKFF.

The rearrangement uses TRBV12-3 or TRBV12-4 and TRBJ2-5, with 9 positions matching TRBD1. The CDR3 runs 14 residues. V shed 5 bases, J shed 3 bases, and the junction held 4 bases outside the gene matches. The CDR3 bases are TGTGCCAGCAGTATGACAGGGGGGGAAGAGACCCAGTACTTC. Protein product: CASSMTGGEETQYF.

The CDR3 bases are TGTGCCAGCAGTCCAGGCCGGGGTGAGCAGTTCTTC. The encoded protein is CASSPGRGEQFF. The chain is built from TRBV3-1 and TRBJ2-5, with D maybe TRBD2 (5 bases). The DNA end is a closer match to TRBJ2-1, so the J assignment may be wrong. CDR3 length equals 12 residues. Germline CDR1 and CDR2: LGHDT and YNNKEL (reference sequence).